This is a list of T cell receptor beta chains from one sample in a study of cytomegalovirus exposure and HLA in healthy donors. Clones were read by immunoSEQ multiplex PCR, and TCRdb kept only the in-frame ones, dropping some. The table records 180,000 or so clones, 70% to 80% of them present only once. The sequenced sample consisted of PBMCs. These receptors were collected from a woman aged 30 to 39 in good health and CMV-seropositive. CDR3s include the opening cysteine and the closing phenylalanine or tryptophan. Fields, in order: clone size, J gene, D gene, V gene, CDR3 protein, CDR3 DNA. A D gene is named only where the DNA matches it firmly. Size is omitted from some rows. Given values are once, few, many or a class for expanded clones.

. TRBJ2-1 . TRBV9 CASSVSPAGGGYEQFF TGTGCCAGCAGCGTGAGCCCCGCGGGTGGGGGCTATGAGCAGTTCTTC
. TRBJ1-1 . TRBV28 CASSLDRNTEAFF TGTGCCAGCAGTTTGGACAGGAACACTGAAGCTTTCTTT
once TRBJ1-5 . TRBV19 CASSIDRFGHQPQHF TGTGCCAGTAGTATAGATCGATTCGGTCATCAGCCCCAGCATTTT
few TRBJ1-1 TRBD1 TRBV4-1 CASSKEGTGRVAFF TGCGCCAGCAGCAAAGAGGGGACAGGGCGGGTAGCTTTCTTT
. TRBJ1-4 . TRBV4-1 CASSQERVGSGGFF TGCGCCAGCAGCCAAGAGAGAGTCGGCAGCGGGGGGTTTTTT
. TRBJ1-4 . TRBV5-1 CASSLDGATNEKLFF TGCGCCAGCAGCCTGGACGGTGCAACTAATGAAAAACTGTTTTTT
. TRBJ1-5 TRBD1 TRBV2 CASTETGGNQPQHF TGTGCCAGCACCGAGACAGGGGGCAATCAGCCCCAGCATTTT
. TRBJ1-2 . TRBV7-9 CASSLDGTVFYGYTF TGTGCCAGCAGCTTAGATGGTACGGTCTTCTATGGCTACACCTTC
. TRBJ2-1 TRBD2 TRBV28 CASSNSGGSYNEQFF TGTGCCAGCAGTAATAGCGGGGGGTCTTACAATGAGCAGTTCTTC
. TRBJ1-4 . TRBV4-1 CASSEEETEKLFF TGCGCCAGCAGCGAAGAGGAGACTGAAAAACTGTTTTTT
. TRBJ2-3 TRBD2 TRBV12-5 CASGLGLAGSTDTQYF TGTGCTAGTGGTCTGGGGCTAGCGGGGAGCACAGATACGCAGTATTTT
. TRBJ1-4 TRBD1 TRBV9 CASSVAGQRATNEKLFF TGTGCCAGCAGCGTAGCGGGACAGAGAGCAACTAATGAAAAACTGTTTTTT
. TRBJ2-1 . TRBV5-1 CASSFGGSYNEQFF TGCGCCAGCAGCTTTGGCGGGTCCTACAATGAGCAGTTCTTC
. TRBJ2-2 TRBD2 TRBV5-1 CASSQTSGRGTGELFF TGCGCCAGCAGCCAGACTAGCGGGAGAGGGACCGGGGAGCTGTTTTTT
. TRBJ1-1 . TRBV6-6 CASSSRGNTEAFF TGTGCCAGCAGTTCCCGCGGGAACACTGAAGCTTTCTTT
once TRBJ1-5 . TRBV2 CASSEAVGGGSQPQHF TGTGCCAGCAGTGAAGCCGTTGGGGGAGGGAGCCAGCCCCAGCATTTT
. TRBJ2-5 . TRBV5-1 CASSLYGETQYF TGCGCCAGCAGCTTGTACGGAGAGACCCAGTACTTC
. TRBJ1-1 TRBD1 TRBV28 CASRGQGLNTEAFF TGTGCCAGCAGGGGACAGGGGTTGAACACTGAAGCTTTCTTT
few TRBJ1-2 . TRBV28 CASSLLSGRTRPNYGYTF TGTGCCAGCAGTTTATTGAGCGGGCGAACGCGACCTAACTATGGCTACACCTTC
once TRBJ1-1 TRBD1 TRBV30 CAWSRDRTQQAFF TGTGCCTGGAGTCGGGACAGGACTCAACAAGCTTTCTTT
. TRBJ1-1 TRBD1 TRBV7-9 CASSPGTGFMNTEAFF TGTGCCAGCAGCCCAGGGACAGGCTTCATGAACACTGAAGCTTTCTTT
. TRBJ1-2 . TRBV5-1 CASSYNPGTSLGYTF TGCGCCAGCAGCTACAACCCTGGGACATCTCTTGGCTACACCTTC
. TRBJ1-2 . TRBV7-9 CASSSSNYGYTF TGTGCCAGCAGCTCGTCTAACTATGGCTACACCTTC
. TRBJ2-7 TRBD1 TRBV4-2 CASSLSGGLLREQYF TGTGCCAGCAGCCTATCAGGGGGCTTATTACGCGAGCAGTACTTC
. TRBJ2-7 TRBD1 TRBV28 CASSYQPGTGYHEQYF TGTGCCAGCAGTTATCAACCCGGGACAGGGTACCACGAGCAGTACTTC
. TRBJ1-5 . TRBV12-1 CASSFLGTGDSNQPQHF TGTGCCAGCAGCTTTTTAGGGACAGGGGATAGCAATCAGCCCCAGCATTTT
few TRBJ1-1 TRBD1 TRBV2 CAIHGLQGALPNTEAFF TGTGCCATCCACGGCTTACAGGGGGCTCTCCCAAACACTGAAGCTTTCTTT
few TRBJ2-7 . TRBV5-3 CARSLDGGVHEQYF TGTGCCAGAAGCTTGGATGGAGGGGTCCACGAGCAGTACTTC
. TRBJ2-3 . TRBV4-3 CASSPQGRADTQYF TGCGCCAGCAGCCCGCAGGGCAGGGCAGATACGCAGTATTTT
. TRBJ2-3 . TRBV5-6 CASSPAAGSTTDTQYF TGTGCCAGCAGCCCCGCGGCCGGGTCAACCACAGATACGCAGTATTTT
once TRBJ1-2 TRBD1 TRBV29-1 CSATGQGASGANYGYTF TGCAGCGCCACCGGACAGGGGGCTTCTGGGGCTAACTATGGCTACACCTTC
. TRBJ2-1 TRBD1 TRBV6-5 CASSYSMGTENEQFF TGTGCCAGCAGTTACTCGATGGGGACAGAAAATGAGCAGTTCTTC